This TCR beta chain appears in the sequencing data of a study of OX40 agonist ivuxolimab in advanced cancers. About the study: Partial responses were seen in three patients, one with hepatocellular carcinoma and two with cutaneous melanoma.

The CDR3 covers 12 residues. Germline V gene lookup returns CDR1 MNHNS and CDR2 SASEGT. TCRdb keeps only in-frame clones here, not all; method: immunoSEQ multiplex PCR. The sample has approximately 82,000 clones; around 85% are singletons. On this clone itself: One junction end disagrees with the germline gene, perhaps due to a read error.

The V call is TRBV6-1, the J call TRBJ1-1; 7 bases align to TRBD1. The sample here was CD4+ or CD8+ T cells sorted from blood, taken in a trial of the OX40 agonist ivuxolimab. This receptor was taken from an adult with an advanced solid tumor such as melanoma, head and neck, liver or kidney cancer. The CDR3 DNA follows: TGTGCCAGCAGTGCCAACCCCGGGACAGTTCTGTTT. Translated: CASSANPGTVLF.